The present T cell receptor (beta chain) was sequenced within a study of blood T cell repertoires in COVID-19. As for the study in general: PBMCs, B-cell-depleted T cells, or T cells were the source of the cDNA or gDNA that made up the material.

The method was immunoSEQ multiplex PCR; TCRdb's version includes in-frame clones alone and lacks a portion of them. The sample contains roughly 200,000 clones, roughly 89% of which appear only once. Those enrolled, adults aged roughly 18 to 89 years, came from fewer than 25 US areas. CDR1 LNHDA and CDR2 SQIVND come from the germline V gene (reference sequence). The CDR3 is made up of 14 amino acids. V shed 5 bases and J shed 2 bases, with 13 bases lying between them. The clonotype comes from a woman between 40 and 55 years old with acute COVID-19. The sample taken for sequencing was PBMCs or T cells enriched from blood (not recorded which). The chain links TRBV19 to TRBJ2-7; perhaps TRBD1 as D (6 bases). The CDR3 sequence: CASSPGTRAYEQYF. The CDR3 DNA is TGTGCCAGTAGTCCGGGGACAAGGGCCTACGAGCAGTACTTC.